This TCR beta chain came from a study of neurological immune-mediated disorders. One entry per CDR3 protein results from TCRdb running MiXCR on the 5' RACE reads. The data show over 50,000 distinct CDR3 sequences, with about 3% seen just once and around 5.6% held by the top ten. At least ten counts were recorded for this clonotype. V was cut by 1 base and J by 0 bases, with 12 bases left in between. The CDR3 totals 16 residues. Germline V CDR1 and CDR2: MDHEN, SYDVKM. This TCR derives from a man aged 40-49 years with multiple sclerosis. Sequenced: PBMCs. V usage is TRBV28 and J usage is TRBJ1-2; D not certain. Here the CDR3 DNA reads TGTGCCAGCAGTTTATTCTCCGGGCAGGCTAACTATGGCTACACCTTC. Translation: CASSLFSGQANYGYTF.